This TCR delta chain was captured by sequencing in a study of gamma-delta T cells after stem cell transplantation. This clone is medium-sized within its sample. Other nucleotide sequences from this sample produce the same CDR3. With V trimmed by 0 bases and J by 0 bases, 12 bases remained unmatched. The CDR3 extends over 22 amino acids. From germline, CDR1 is GEAIGNYY and CDR2 EKD. TCRdb reanalysed the RT-PCR reads via CATT. This sample has some 3,200 delta-chain clones, with about 1.8% found just once. The genes are TRDV2 and TRDJ3; TRDD3 aligns across 11 bases. The sample was gamma-delta T cells. This TCR came from a human donor. It is not recorded whose cells these are; they may come from a transplant donor. In DNA, the CDR3 is TGTGCCTGTGACACCGTGGGGGATACGCCAGGGCTCTTCTCCTGGGACACCCGACAGATGTTTTTC. Its protein product is CACDTVGDTPGLFSWDTRQMFF.